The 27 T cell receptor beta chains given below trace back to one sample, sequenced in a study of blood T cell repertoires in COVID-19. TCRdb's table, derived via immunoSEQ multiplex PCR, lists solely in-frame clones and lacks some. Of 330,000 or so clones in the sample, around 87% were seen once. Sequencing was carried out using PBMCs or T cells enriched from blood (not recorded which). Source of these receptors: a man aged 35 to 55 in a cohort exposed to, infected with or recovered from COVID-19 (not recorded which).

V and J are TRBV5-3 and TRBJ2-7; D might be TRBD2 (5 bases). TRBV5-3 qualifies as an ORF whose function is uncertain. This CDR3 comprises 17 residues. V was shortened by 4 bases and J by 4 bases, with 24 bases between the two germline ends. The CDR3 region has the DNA TGTGCCAGAAGCAAGGGCCCTGAGCGGACTCCGTCTTACGAGCAGTACTTC. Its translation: CARSKGPERTPSYEQYF.

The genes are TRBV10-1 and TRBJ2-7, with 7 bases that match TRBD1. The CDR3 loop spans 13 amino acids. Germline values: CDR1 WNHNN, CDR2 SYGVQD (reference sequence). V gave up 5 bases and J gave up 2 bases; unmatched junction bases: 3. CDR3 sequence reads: CASSTGTAYEQYF. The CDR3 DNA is TGCGCCAGCAGTACCGGGACAGCCTACGAGCAGTACTTC.

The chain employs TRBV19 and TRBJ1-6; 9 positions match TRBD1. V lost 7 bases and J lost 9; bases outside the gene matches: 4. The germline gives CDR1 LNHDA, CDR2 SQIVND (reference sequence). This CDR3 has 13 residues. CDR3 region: CASNRDRVSPLHF. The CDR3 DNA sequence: TGTGCCAGTAATCGGGACAGGGTTTCACCCCTCCACTTT. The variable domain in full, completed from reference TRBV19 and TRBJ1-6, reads DGGITQSPKYLFRKEGQNVTLSCEQNLNHDAMYWYRQDPGQGLRLIYYSQIVNDFQKGDIAEGYSVSREKKESFPLTVTSAQKNPTAFYLCASNRDRVSPLHFGNGTRLTVT.

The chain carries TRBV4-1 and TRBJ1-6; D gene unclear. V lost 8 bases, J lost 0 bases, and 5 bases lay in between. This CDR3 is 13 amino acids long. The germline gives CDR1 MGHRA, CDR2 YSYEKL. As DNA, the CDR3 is TGCGCCAGCGGGCGCTCCTATAATTCACCCCTCCACTTT. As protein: CASGRSYNSPLHF.

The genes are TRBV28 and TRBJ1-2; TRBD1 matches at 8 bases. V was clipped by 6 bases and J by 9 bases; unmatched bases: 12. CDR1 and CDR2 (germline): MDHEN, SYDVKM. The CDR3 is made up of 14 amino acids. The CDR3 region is CASRGSGQGRSYTF. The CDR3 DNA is TGTGCCAGCAGGGGGTCCGGACAGGGAAGAAGCTACACCTTC.

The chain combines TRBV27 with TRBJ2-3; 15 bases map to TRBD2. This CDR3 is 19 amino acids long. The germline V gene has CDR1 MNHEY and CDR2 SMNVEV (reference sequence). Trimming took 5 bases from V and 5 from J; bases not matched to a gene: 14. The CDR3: CASSRRGLAGGGWRDTQYF. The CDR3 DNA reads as TGTGCCAGCAGTCGGCGGGGACTAGCGGGAGGCGGATGGAGAGATACGCAGTATTTT.

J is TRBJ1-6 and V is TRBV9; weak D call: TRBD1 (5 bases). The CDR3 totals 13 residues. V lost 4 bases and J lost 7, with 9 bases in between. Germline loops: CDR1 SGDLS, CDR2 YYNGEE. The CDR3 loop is CASSPQENSPLHF. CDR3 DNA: TGTGCCAGCAGCCCACAGGAAAATTCACCCCTCCACTTT.

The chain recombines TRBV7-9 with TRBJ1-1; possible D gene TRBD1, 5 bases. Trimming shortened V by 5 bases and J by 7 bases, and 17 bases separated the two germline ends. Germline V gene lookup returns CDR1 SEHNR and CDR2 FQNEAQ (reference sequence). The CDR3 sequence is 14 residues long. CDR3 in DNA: TGTGCCAGCAGCCAGTCCGGGGGACCCCGTGAAGCTTTCTTT. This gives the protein CASSQSGGPREAFF.

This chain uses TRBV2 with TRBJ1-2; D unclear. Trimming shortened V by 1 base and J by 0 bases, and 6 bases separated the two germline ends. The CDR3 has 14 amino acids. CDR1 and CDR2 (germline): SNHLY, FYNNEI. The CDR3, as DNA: TGTGCCAGCAGTGAAGGCACTTCTAACTATGGCTACACCTTC. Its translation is CASSEGTSNYGYTF.

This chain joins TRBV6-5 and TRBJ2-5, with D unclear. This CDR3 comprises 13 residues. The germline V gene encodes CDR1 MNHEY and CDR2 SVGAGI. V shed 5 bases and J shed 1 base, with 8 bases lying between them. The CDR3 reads CASSREIQETQYF. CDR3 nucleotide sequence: TGTGCCAGCAGTCGAGAGATCCAAGAGACCCAGTACTTC.

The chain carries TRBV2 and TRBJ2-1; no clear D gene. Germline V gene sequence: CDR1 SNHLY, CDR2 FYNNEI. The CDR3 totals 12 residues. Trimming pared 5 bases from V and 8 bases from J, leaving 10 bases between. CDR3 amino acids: CASSRQVDEQFF. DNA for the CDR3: TGTGCCAGCAGTCGGCAGGTTGATGAGCAGTTCTTC.

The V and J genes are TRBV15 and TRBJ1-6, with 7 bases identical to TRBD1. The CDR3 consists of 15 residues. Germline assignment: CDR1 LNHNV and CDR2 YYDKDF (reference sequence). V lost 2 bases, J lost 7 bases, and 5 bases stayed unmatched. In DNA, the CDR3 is TGTGCCACCAGCAGACCAACAGGGGAGAATTCACCCCTCCACTTT. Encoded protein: CATSRPTGENSPLHF.

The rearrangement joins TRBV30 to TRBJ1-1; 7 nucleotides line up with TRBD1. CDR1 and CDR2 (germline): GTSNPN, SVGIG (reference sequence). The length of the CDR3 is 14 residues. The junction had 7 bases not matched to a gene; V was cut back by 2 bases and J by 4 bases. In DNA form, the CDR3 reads TGTGCCTGGAGTACAGGGGTGGCGAGCACTGAAGCTTTCTTT. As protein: CAWSTGVASTEAFF. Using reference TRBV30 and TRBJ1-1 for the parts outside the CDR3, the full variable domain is SQTIHQWPATLVQPVGSPLSLECTVEGTSNPNLYWYRQAAGRGLQLLFYSVGIGQISSEVPQNLSASRPQDRQFILSSKKLLLSDSGFYLCAWSTGVASTEAFFGQGTRLTVV.

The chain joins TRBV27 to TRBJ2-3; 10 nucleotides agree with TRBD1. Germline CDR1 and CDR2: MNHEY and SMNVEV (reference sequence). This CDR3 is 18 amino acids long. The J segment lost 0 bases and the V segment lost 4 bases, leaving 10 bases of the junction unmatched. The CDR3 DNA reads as TGTGCCAGCAGTTCGCCCCTACGACAGGGGGCTAGCACAGATACGCAGTATTTT. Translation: CASSSPLRQGASTDTQYF.

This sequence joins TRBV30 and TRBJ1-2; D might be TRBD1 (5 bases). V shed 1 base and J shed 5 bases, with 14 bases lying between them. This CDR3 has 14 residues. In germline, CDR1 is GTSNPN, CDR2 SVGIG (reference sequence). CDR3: CAWSGTLGLYGYTF. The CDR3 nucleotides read TGTGCCTGGAGTGGGACGCTGGGACTTTATGGCTACACCTTC.

As DNA, the CDR3 is TGTGCCAGCAGCAAAACTAGCGGGAGTATTTACTCCTACGAGCAGTACTTC. It translates to CASSKTSGSIYSYEQYF. This chain uses TRBV5-8 with TRBJ2-7; 11 positions match TRBD2. There are 17 residues in the CDR3. Germline CDR1 SGHTS, CDR2 YDEGEE. Trimming at V came to 4 bases and at J to 0 bases, leaving 9 bases not matched to a gene.

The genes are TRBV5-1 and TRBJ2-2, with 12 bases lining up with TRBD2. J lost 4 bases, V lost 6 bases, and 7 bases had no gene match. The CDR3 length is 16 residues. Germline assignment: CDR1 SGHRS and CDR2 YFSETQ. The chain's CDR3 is CASKLGLAGRTGELFF. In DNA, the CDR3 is TGCGCCAGCAAACTAGGACTAGCGGGACGCACCGGGGAGCTGTTTTTT. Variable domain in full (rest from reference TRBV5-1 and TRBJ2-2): KAGVTQTPRYLIKTRGQQVTLSCSPISGHRSVSWYQQTPGQGLQFLFEYFSETQRNKGNFPGRFSGRQFSNSRSEMNVSTLELGDSALYLCASKLGLAGRTGELFFGEGSRLTVL.

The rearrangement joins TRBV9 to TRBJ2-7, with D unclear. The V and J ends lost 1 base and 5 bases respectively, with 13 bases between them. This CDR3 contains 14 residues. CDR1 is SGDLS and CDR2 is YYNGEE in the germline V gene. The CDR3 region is CASSVLGSSHEQYF. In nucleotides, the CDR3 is TGTGCCAGCAGCGTATTGGGTAGCTCACACGAGCAGTACTTC.

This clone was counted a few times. CDR3 in DNA: TGCGCCAGCAGCTTGCTTCAGGAGAACACTGAAGCTTTCTTT. Its translation: CASSLLQENTEAFF. The gene calls are TRBV5-1 and TRBJ1-1; no reliable D call. Germline CDR1 reads SGHRS; CDR2 reads YFSETQ. CDR3 length equals 14 residues. V was pared by 1 base and J by 1 base, with 8 bases between. Full variable domain (outside the CDR3, taken from reference TRBV5-1 and TRBJ1-1): KAGVTQTPRYLIKTRGQQVTLSCSPISGHRSVSWYQQTPGQGLQFLFEYFSETQRNKGNFPGRFSGRQFSNSRSEMNVSTLELGDSALYLCASSLLQENTEAFFGQGTRLTVV.

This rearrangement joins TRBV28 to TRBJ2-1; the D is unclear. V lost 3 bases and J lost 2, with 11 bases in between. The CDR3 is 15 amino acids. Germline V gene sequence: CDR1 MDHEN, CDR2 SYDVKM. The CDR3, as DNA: TGTGCCAGCAGTTTGGCACAGAGACCCTACAATGAGCAGTTCTTC. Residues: CASSLAQRPYNEQFF.

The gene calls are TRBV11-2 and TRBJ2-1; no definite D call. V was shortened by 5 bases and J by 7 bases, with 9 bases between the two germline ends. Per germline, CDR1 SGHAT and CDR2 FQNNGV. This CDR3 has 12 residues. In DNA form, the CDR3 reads TGTGCCAGCAGCGACCTAGTGAATGAGCAGTTCTTC. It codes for CASSDLVNEQFF.

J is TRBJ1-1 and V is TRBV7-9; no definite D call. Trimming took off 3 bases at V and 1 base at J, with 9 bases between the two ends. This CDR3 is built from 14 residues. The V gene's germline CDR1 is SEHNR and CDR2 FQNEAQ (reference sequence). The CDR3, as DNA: TGTGCCAGCAGCTTTGCCACATCGAACACTGAAGCTTTCTTT. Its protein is CASSFATSNTEAFF.

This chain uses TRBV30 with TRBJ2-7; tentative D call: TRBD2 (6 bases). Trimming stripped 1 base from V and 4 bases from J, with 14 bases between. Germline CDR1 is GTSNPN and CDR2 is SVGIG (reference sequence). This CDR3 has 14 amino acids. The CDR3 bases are TGTGCCTGGAGTGCGGCGGGGCAGGAATACGAGCAGTACTTC. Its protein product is CAWSAAGQEYEQYF.

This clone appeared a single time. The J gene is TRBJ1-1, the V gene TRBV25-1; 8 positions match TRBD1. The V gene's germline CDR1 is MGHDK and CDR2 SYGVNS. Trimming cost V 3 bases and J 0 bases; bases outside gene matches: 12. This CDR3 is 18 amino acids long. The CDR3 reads CASSEGPGQVGMNTEAFF. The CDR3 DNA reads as TGTGCCAGCAGTGAGGGTCCGGGACAGGTGGGGATGAACACTGAAGCTTTCTTT.

In DNA, the CDR3 is TGTGCCAGCAGCTGGGTGACTAGCGGGAACTTTGGCGAGCAGTACTTC. Translated, it gives CASSWVTSGNFGEQYF. The chain joins TRBV5-6 to TRBJ2-7; TRBD2 matches 11 bases. Per the germline V gene, CDR1 is SGHDT and CDR2 is YYEEEE. The CDR3 contains 16 residues. V shed 3 bases and J 6 bases; nucleotides not matched to a gene: 11.

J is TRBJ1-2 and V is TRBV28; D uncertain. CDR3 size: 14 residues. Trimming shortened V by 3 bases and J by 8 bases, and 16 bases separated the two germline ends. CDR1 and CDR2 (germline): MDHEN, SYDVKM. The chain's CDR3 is CASSLPAGSEGYTF. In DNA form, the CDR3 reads TGTGCCAGCAGTTTGCCAGCGGGTTCGGAGGGCTACACCTTC.

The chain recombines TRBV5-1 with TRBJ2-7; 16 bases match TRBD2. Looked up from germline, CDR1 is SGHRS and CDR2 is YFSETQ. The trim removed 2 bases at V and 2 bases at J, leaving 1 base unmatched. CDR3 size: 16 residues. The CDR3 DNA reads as TGCGCCAGCAGCTTCGGGACTAGCGGGAGGGCCTACGAGCAGTACTTC. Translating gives CASSFGTSGRAYEQYF.